This T cell receptor beta chain is from a study of siplizumab effects on memory and regulatory T cells. Whole-study findings and limits: Tregs that proliferated in siplizumab cultures did not have their suppressive function confirmed. Under siplizumab, an average about 70% of mappable alloreactive CD4+ clones were Treg-derived, compared with more than 25% in controls. Memory T cells appeared less diverse than naive cells, which seemed to contribute substantially to alloresponse.

This clone occurred once. What it binds is not known. This table comes from immunoSEQ multiplex PCR, and its TCRdb copy is limited to in-frame clones, with some not included. Counted here are roughly 50,000 clones, over 85% occurring once; the ten biggest clones make up 17%. The CDR3 has 14 residues. Germline CDR1 KGHSH, CDR2 LQKENI. V lost 6 bases, J lost 2 bases, and 14 bases lay in between. V and J are TRBV18 and TRBJ2-7; D is unresolved. The clonotype originates from a human donor in good health. Sequencing was performed on CD8+ T cells sorted from blood. The CDR3 here is CASSKRASAYEQYF. CDR3 DNA sequence: TGTGCCAGCTCGAAGAGAGCATCCGCCTACGAGCAGTACTTC.